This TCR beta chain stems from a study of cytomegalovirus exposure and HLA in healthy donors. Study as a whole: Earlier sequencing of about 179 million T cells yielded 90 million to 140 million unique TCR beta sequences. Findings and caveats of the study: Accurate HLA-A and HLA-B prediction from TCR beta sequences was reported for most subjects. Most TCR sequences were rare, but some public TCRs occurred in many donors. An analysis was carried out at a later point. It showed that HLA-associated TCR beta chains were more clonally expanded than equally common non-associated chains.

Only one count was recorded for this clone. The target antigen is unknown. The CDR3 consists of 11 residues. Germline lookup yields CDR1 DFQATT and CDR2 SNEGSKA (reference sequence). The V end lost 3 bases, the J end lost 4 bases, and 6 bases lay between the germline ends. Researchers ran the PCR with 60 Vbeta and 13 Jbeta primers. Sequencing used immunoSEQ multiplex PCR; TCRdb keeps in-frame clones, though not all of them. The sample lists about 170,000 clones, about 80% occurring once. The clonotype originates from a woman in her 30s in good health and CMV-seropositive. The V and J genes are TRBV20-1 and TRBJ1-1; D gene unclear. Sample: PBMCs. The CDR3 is CSASYATEAFF. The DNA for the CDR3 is TGCAGTGCTAGCTATGCCACTGAAGCTTTCTTT.